Following are 31 T cell receptor beta chains from one sample sequenced in a study of blood T cell repertoires in COVID-19. TCRdb's table, derived via immunoSEQ multiplex PCR, lists solely in-frame clones and lacks some. The data contain about 220,000 clones, approximately 83% of them seen just once; the ten biggest clones take up 3% to 3.5%. Source material: peripheral blood. Receptors originate from a woman between 25 and 40 years old who had recovered from COVID-19.

Note on this clone: The junction departs from germline at one end; a sequencing error may be responsible. The rearrangement links TRBV7-7 to TRBJ1-1; D perhaps matches TRBD1 (6 bases). The CDR3 loop spans 16 amino acids. From germline, CDR1 is SSHAT and CDR2 FNYEAQ (reference sequence). The CDR3 is CASSLIAGDMNTEAFF. CDR3 DNA: TGTGCTAGCAGCTTAATTGCAGGGGACATGAACACTGAAGCTTTCTTT.

The J gene is TRBJ2-1, the V gene TRBV5-1, with 7 bases aligning to TRBD2. CDR3 length equals 12 residues. CDR1 is SGHRS and CDR2 is YFSETQ in the germline V gene. V was clipped by 1 base and J by 10 bases; unmatched bases: 2. The CDR3 protein is CASSLWREEQFF. CDR3 DNA sequence: TGCGCCAGCAGCTTGTGGCGGGAGGAGCAGTTCTTC.

This chain uses TRBV5-4 with TRBJ2-5; 15 nucleotides agree with TRBD2. This CDR3 comprises 15 residues. Germline V gives CDR1 SGHNT, CDR2 YYREEE (reference sequence). Unmatched junction bases numbered 1, after V lost 4 bases and J lost 3 bases. The CDR3 protein is CASSRTSGREETQYF. The CDR3 DNA sequence: TGTGCCAGCAGCCGGACTAGCGGGAGGGAAGAGACCCAGTACTTC. Using reference TRBV5-4 and TRBJ2-5 for the parts outside the CDR3, the full variable domain is ETGVTQSPTHLIKTRGQQVTLRCSSQSGHNTVSWYQQALGQGPQFIFQYYREEENGRGNFPPRFSGLQFPNYSSELNVNALELDDSALYLCASSRTSGREETQYFGPGTRLLVL.

The J gene is TRBJ1-2, the V gene TRBV7-2; D gene uncertain. Trimming removed 5 bases at V and 6 bases at J, with 19 bases between. This CDR3 is built from 15 residues. Per germline, CDR1 SGHTA and CDR2 FQGNSA. CDR3 in amino acids: CASSLDRYPLDGYTF. CDR3 DNA sequence: TGTGCCAGCAGCCTAGATCGGTATCCTCTCGATGGCTACACCTTC. The full variable domain, in which reference TRBV7-2 and TRBJ1-2 provide the parts outside the CDR3, is GAGVSQSPSNKVTEKGKDVELRCDPISGHTALYWYRQSLGQGLEFLIYFQGNSAPDKSGLPSDRFSAERTGGSVSTLTIQRTQQEDSAVYLCASSLDRYPLDGYTFGSGTRLTVV.

The genes are TRBV29-1 and TRBJ2-2; D unclear. The V end lost 2 bases, the J end lost 8 bases, and 12 bases lay between the germline ends. Germline-derived CDR1 and CDR2 are SQVTM and ANQGSEA. The CDR3 consists of 13 residues. The CDR3 region is CSVESLSSGELFF. The DNA of the CDR3 is TGCAGCGTTGAATCCCTTAGCTCGGGGGAGCTGTTTTTT.

At least ten counts were recorded for this clone. This chain links TRBV12-5 with TRBJ1-6; D gene unclear. CDR3 length: 13 residues. Germline V gives CDR1 LGHNT, CDR2 FRNRAP. V lost 6 bases to trimming and J lost 9 bases, with 12 bases between them. The CDR3 DNA reads as TGTGCTAGTGGCCCTACCCTTCTTTCACCCCTCCACTTT. It is translated as CASGPTLLSPLHF. Full variable domain (outside the CDR3, taken from reference TRBV12-5 and TRBJ1-6): DARVTQTPRHKVTEMGQEVTMRCQPILGHNTVFWYRQTMMQGLELLAYFRNRAPLDDSGMPKDRFSAEMPDATLATLKIQPSEPRDSAVYFCASGPTLLSPLHFGNGTRLTVT.

The count of this clone is one. CDR3 residues: CASSLMAGAYNEQFF. The CDR3 bases are TGTGCCAGCAGCTTGATGGCGGGAGCCTACAATGAGCAGTTCTTC. This chain joins TRBV5-6 and TRBJ2-1; 7 nucleotides match TRBD2. From germline, CDR1 is SGHDT and CDR2 YYEEEE. V trimming: 1 base; J trimming: 2 bases; junction bases outside the gene matches: 3. The CDR3 extends over 15 amino acids.

V gene TRBV2 combines with J gene TRBJ2-3; 9 nucleotides align to TRBD2. The junction had 13 bases not matched to a gene; V was cut back by 3 bases and J by 6 bases. The CDR3 totals 17 residues. CDR1 SNHLY and CDR2 FYNNEI come from the germline V gene. CDR3 sequence reads: CASSDRLADLRGDTQYF. CDR3 coding DNA: TGTGCCAGCAGTGACAGACTAGCGGACCTCAGGGGGGATACGCAGTATTTT.

This sequence joins TRBV5-1 and TRBJ2-1, with 10 nucleotides matching TRBD1. This CDR3 is 17 amino acids long. Germline loops: CDR1 SGHRS, CDR2 YFSETQ. Germline trimming cut 3 bases from V and 5 bases from J; bases unmatched to any gene: 11. CDR3 nucleotide sequence: TGCGCCAGCAGCTCCTGGACAGGGGGATTTGGGGACAATGAGCAGTTCTTC. This codes for CASSSWTGGFGDNEQFF.

The chain uses TRBV18 and TRBJ1-3, with D hard to call. Germline CDR1 KGHSH, CDR2 LQKENI. The CDR3 loop spans 22 amino acids. The germline V and J ends were trimmed by 0 bases and 0 bases, with 27 bases remaining between them. CDR3 loop: CASSPPFGGGVQKSFSGNTIYF. CDR3 in DNA: TGTGCCAGCTCACCACCGTTCGGCGGCGGCGTTCAGAAAAGTTTCTCTGGAAACACCATATATTTT.

J is TRBJ1-5 and V is TRBV12-2; the table's D gene call, TRBD1, was not cross checked with the DNA. TRBV12-2 is a pseudogene locus. The CDR3 contains 15 residues. CDR3 coding DNA: TGTGCAAGTCGCCTACCCAGGGGGGTCGATCAGCCCCAGCATTTT. Its protein product is CASRLPRGVDQPQHF.

The chain is built from TRBV28 and TRBJ1-1; 10 bases map to TRBD1. The V and J ends lost 5 bases and 4 bases, in that order; junction bases with no gene match: 7. Germline assignment: CDR1 MDHEN and CDR2 SYDVKM. CDR3 size: 15 residues. The CDR3 bases are TGTGCCAGCAGTACAGGACAGGGGGAGAGCACTGAAGCTTTCTTT. It is translated as CASSTGQGESTEAFF. Based on the CDR3 plus reference TRBV28 and TRBJ1-1, the full variable domain is DVKVTQSSRYLVKRTGEKVFLECVQDMDHENMFWYRQDPGLGLRLIYFSYDVKMKEKGDIPEGYSVSREKKERFSLILESASTNQTSMYLCASSTGQGESTEAFFGQGTRLTVV.

This clone was seen only once. CDR3 DNA: TGTGCCACGGCCGTGAGGGAGAATGAAAAACTGTTTTTT. Encoded protein: CATAVRENEKLFF. V is TRBV18 and J is TRBJ1-4; D is unresolved. This CDR3 has 13 residues. Trimming removed 10 bases at V and 5 bases at J, with 14 bases between. Looked up from germline, CDR1 is KGHSH and CDR2 is LQKENI.

This clone has only a few counts. The V call is TRBV5-4, the J call TRBJ1-4; D is perhaps TRBD1 (5 bases). The CDR3 contains 14 residues. V dropped 0 bases and J dropped 8 bases, with 11 bases sitting between them. In germline, CDR1 is SGHNT, CDR2 YYREEE (reference sequence). The CDR3 sequence is CASSLDQGVEKLFF. The DNA of the CDR3 is TGTGCCAGCAGCTTGGATCAGGGTGTAGAAAAACTGTTTTTT.

V and J are TRBV24-1 and TRBJ2-1, with 10 bases that match TRBD2. The trim removed 4 bases at V and 7 bases at J, leaving 15 bases unmatched. The length of the CDR3 is 18 residues. The germline gives CDR1 KGHDR, CDR2 SFDVKD. This chain's CDR3 is CATSDSIPTSGSRNEQFF. The CDR3 DNA sequence: TGTGCCACCAGTGACTCCATCCCGACTAGCGGGTCACGGAATGAGCAGTTCTTC.

CDR3 DNA: TGTGCCAGCAGCTTGGGCCCGGGGATAGAAAATGAGCAGTTCTTC. Amino acid sequence: CASSLGPGIENEQFF. The genes are TRBV5-6 and TRBJ2-1, with D tentatively TRBD2 (5 bases). The CDR3 runs to 15 residues. Germline V lookup: CDR1 SGHDT, CDR2 YYEEEE. The V end lost 0 bases, the J end lost 7 bases, and 14 bases lay between the germline ends.

The chain has TRBV2 and TRBJ2-3, with 12 bases lining up with TRBD2. The germline V gene encodes CDR1 SNHLY and CDR2 FYNNEI. The CDR3 loop spans 16 amino acids. V shed 4 bases, J shed 6 bases, and the junction held 8 bases outside the gene matches. CDR3 protein: CASSVRLAGGRDTQYF. The CDR3 DNA reads as TGTGCCAGCAGTGTCAGGCTAGCGGGAGGGCGGGATACGCAGTATTTT.

The chain has TRBV24-1 and TRBJ2-7; 8 bases agree with TRBD2. Trimming removed 3 bases from V and 11 bases from J; junction bases left unmatched: 11. This CDR3 spans 14 amino acids. Looked up from germline, CDR1 is KGHDR and CDR2 is SFDVKD. Here the CDR3 DNA reads TGTGCCACCAGTGATAGGACTAGCTCTACCGTCGAGTACTTC. Amino acids: CATSDRTSSTVEYF.

The rearrangement uses TRBV27 and TRBJ2-2, with 7 nucleotides matching TRBD1. The CDR3 loop spans 13 amino acids. The J segment lost 6 bases and the V segment lost 6 bases, leaving 4 bases of the junction unmatched. Per the germline V gene, CDR1 is MNHEY and CDR2 is SMNVEV (reference sequence). The CDR3 region is CASSPDRAGELFF. CDR3 nucleotide sequence: TGTGCCAGCAGCCCAGACAGGGCCGGGGAGCTGTTTTTT.

The chain uses TRBV11-1 and TRBJ1-5; D is ambiguous. Germline CDR1 reads SGHAT; CDR2 reads FQDESV (reference sequence). Trimming pared 2 bases from V and 3 bases from J, leaving 8 bases between. The CDR3 covers 14 residues. The CDR3 here is CASSLTFPNQPQHF. The DNA for the CDR3 is TGTGCCAGCAGCTTAACATTCCCCAATCAGCCCCAGCATTTT.

The J gene is TRBJ2-5, the V gene TRBV11-2; 8 bases map to TRBD1. This CDR3 contains 14 residues. With V trimmed by 4 bases and J by 4 bases, 5 bases remained unmatched. CDR1 and CDR2 (germline): SGHAT, FQNNGV. The DNA for the CDR3 is TGTGCCAGCAGCTATGGACAGGGTGGAGAGACCCAGTACTTC. It yields the protein CASSYGQGGETQYF.

This clone has only one observation. The chain couples TRBV5-1 to TRBJ2-3, with 8 nucleotides matching TRBD1. Trimming took 4 bases from V and 4 from J; bases not matched to a gene: 8. This CDR3 has 15 amino acids. The germline CDR1 and CDR2 sequences are SGHRS and YFSETQ. The CDR3 protein is CASSPDRGGADTQYF. The CDR3 bases are TGCGCCAGCAGCCCCGACAGGGGTGGGGCAGATACGCAGTATTTT.

The chain recombines TRBV28 with TRBJ1-5, with D possibly being TRBD1 (6 bases). In germline, CDR1 is MDHEN, CDR2 SYDVKM. The CDR3 extends over 14 amino acids. V was shortened by 1 base and J by 6 bases, with 10 bases between the two germline ends. This CDR3 reads CASSLSQGLQPQHF. CDR3 DNA: TGTGCCAGCAGTTTATCTCAGGGGCTTCAGCCCCAGCATTTT.

This chain connects TRBV5-1 to TRBJ2-7; 8 bases agree with TRBD1. Looked up from germline, CDR1 is SGHRS and CDR2 is YFSETQ. CDR3 size: 15 residues. V lost 5 bases to trimming and J lost 5 bases; unmatched junction nucleotides: 12. The CDR3 reads CASRFLSDRAHEQYF. The DNA of the CDR3 is TGCGCCAGCAGGTTCCTATCGGACAGGGCCCACGAGCAGTACTTC.

This rearrangement joins TRBV3-1 (or the pseudogene TRBV3-2) to TRBJ2-1; D might be TRBD2 (5 bases). This CDR3 has 15 residues. In germline, CDR1 is LGHDT, CDR2 YNNKEL (reference sequence). V was trimmed by 1 base and J by 2 bases, leaving 9 bases between them. CDR3 residues: CASSQVLEAYNEQFF. In DNA form, the CDR3 reads TGTGCCAGCAGCCAAGTACTAGAGGCCTACAATGAGCAGTTCTTC.

The CDR3 is CARSPERQGPYNEQFF. CDR3 nucleotides: TGTGCCAGAAGCCCGGAGCGACAGGGGCCCTACAATGAGCAGTTCTTC. The rearrangement joins TRBV5-3 to TRBJ2-1; the match to TRBD1 covers 8 bases. TRBV5-3 is an ORF, with its function uncertain. The CDR3 runs to 16 residues. J was trimmed by 2 bases and V by 4 bases; bases with no gene match: 8.

The genes are TRBV25-1 and TRBJ2-7; perhaps TRBD1 as D (6 bases). Germline loops: CDR1 MGHDK, CDR2 SYGVNS. V lost 4 bases and J 3 bases, leaving 10 bases between the germline ends. The CDR3 is 13 amino acids. CDR3 nucleotides: TGTGCCAGCAGTGCCAGGGGACGCTACGAGCAGTACTTC. As protein: CASSARGRYEQYF.

The rearrangement uses TRBV6-1 and TRBJ2-1; 7 nucleotides align to TRBD2. V trimming: 2 bases; J trimming: 2 bases; junction bases outside the gene matches: 6. CDR1 MNHNS and CDR2 SASEGT come from the germline V gene. The CDR3 contains 16 residues. This CDR3 reads CASSEWGGSTYNEQFF. CDR3 in DNA: TGTGCCAGCAGTGAATGGGGCGGGAGTACCTACAATGAGCAGTTCTTC.

This chain links TRBV19 with TRBJ1-1, with TRBD1 matching over 9 bases. Unmatched junction bases numbered 10, after V lost 11 bases and J lost 3 bases. The CDR3 loop spans 14 amino acids. Germline V gives CDR1 LNHDA, CDR2 SQIVND (reference sequence). For the CDR3, the DNA is TGTGCCGCTACCCGGGACAGGGCGGACACTGAAGCTTTCTTT. Encoded protein: CAATRDRADTEAFF.

The V gene is TRBV29-1, the J gene TRBJ1-4; 8 bases are shared with TRBD1. The CDR3 has 14 residues. Germline-derived CDR1 and CDR2 are SQVTM and ANQGSEA. Losses at the gene ends were 7 bases for V and 8 bases for J; bases not matched to a gene: 12. The CDR3 loop reads CSARGGQGDEKLFF. In DNA, the CDR3 is TGCAGCGCCCGAGGAGGACAGGGAGACGAAAAACTGTTTTTT.

This clone was detected only a few times. V and J are TRBV19 and TRBJ1-6, with D possibly being TRBD1 (5 bases). Germline V gene data show CDR1 as LNHDA and CDR2 as SQIVND (reference sequence). The CDR3 is 16 amino acids. Trimming cost V 5 bases and J 4 bases, with 15 bases left between them. The CDR3 DNA is TGTGCCAGTAGTGAGTCGGGACGGGGGTATAATTCACCCCTCCACTTT. It is translated as CASSESGRGYNSPLHF.